This T cell receptor beta chain was recovered during a study of blood T cell repertoires in COVID-19. The CDR3 loop spans 16 amino acids. V shed 6 bases and J shed 0 bases, with 15 bases lying between them. Germline CDR1 reads SGHTA; CDR2 reads FQGTGA. Clones were sequenced by immunoSEQ multiplex PCR, and TCRdb holds only the in-frame ones, with some missing. The data contain a few hundred thousand clones, 70% to 90% of them singletons. The source material was peripheral blood. This chain connects TRBV7-3 to TRBJ2-1; D may be TRBD2 (7 bases). The receptor was derived from a woman aged 60 to 75 with acute or convalescent COVID-19. The CDR3 DNA follows: TGTGCCAGCAGTTTACGAAGGGGGGGCTCCTACAATGAGCAGTTCTTC. Translating gives CASSLRRGGSYNEQFF.